This entry concerns a single TCR beta chain. Some clones are missing from TCRdb's copy, which holds only in-frame ones; the method was immunoSEQ multiplex PCR. This sample yields 200,000 to 300,000 clones, of which roughly 85% are seen a single time; less than 6.5% belongs to the top ten. This sample was taken from a study of blood T cell repertoires in COVID-19. In the study overall: T cells, B-cell-depleted T cells, or PBMCs provided the cDNA or gDNA that served as material.

Germline V gene sequence: CDR1 SGHTA, CDR2 FQGNSA. This CDR3 region has 13 residues. Between the trimmed V and J ends, which lost 2 bases and 6 bases, there was a span of 8 bases. This TCR was recovered from a man aged 50 to 60 with COVID-19, enrolled during active disease. The source material was peripheral blood. This chain links TRBV7-2 with TRBJ2-1; no reliable D call. CDR3 protein: CASSLQNFNEQFF. CDR3 coding DNA: TGTGCCAGCAGCTTACAGAATTTCAATGAGCAGTTCTTC.